These 15 T cell receptor beta chains came from one sample sequenced in a study of breast tumors, draining lymph nodes, adjacent tissues. TCRdb analysed the multiplex PCR reads with MiXCR anew, one entry per CDR3 protein. The top ten clones hold approximately 3.3% of a sample with about 200,000 distinct CDR3 sequences, less than 35% of them seen once. Axillary draining lymph nodes of breast cancer patients supplied the node samples. Sequencing was done on a sample of axillary lymph node tissue. These receptors were collected from a female donor with breast cancer. Some clones in this sample may be carry-over from other donors' samples.

Many counts were recorded for this clonotype. V usage is TRBV24-1 and J usage is TRBJ1-3; perhaps TRBD1 as D (5 bases). The V gene's germline CDR1 is KGHDR and CDR2 SFDVKD. Deletions cut 10 bases from V and 2 bases from J, with 14 bases between. This CDR3 is 14 amino acids long. In nucleotides, the CDR3 is TGTGCCACTTTCACGGGGGTACCTGGAAACACCATATATTTT. It yields the protein CATFTGVPGNTIYF.

The sample holds many counts of this clonotype. The chain uses TRBV19 and TRBJ2-1, with 7 bases that match TRBD1. The CDR3 has 13 amino acids. V lost 3 bases to trimming and J lost 7 bases; unmatched junction nucleotides: 3. CDR1 and CDR2 (germline): LNHDA, SQIVND (reference sequence). The CDR3 nucleotides read TGTGCCAGTAGTATGGGACAGTGGAATGAGCAGTTCTTC. This gives the protein CASSMGQWNEQFF.

The V gene is TRBV15, the J gene TRBJ2-5; 16 nucleotides line up with TRBD2. This CDR3 comprises 18 residues. Germline V CDR1 and CDR2: LNHNV, YYDKDF (reference sequence). Trimming at V came to 0 bases and at J to 2 bases, leaving 3 bases not matched to a gene. CDR3 amino acids: CATSRDRGLAGGQETQYF. The CDR3 DNA reads as TGTGCCACCAGCAGAGATAGGGGACTAGCGGGGGGGCAAGAGACCCAGTACTTC.

This clonotype was observed many times. V and J are TRBV9 and TRBJ2-5; either TRBD1 or TRBD2 may fit D (5 bases each). Germline V lookup: CDR1 SGDLS, CDR2 YYNGEE. V shed 3 bases and J shed 1 base, with 19 bases lying between them. This CDR3 contains 17 residues. CDR3 protein: CASSDGNRGDPQETQYF. DNA of the CDR3: TGTGCCAGCAGCGACGGGAACCGGGGCGACCCCCAAGAGACCCAGTACTTC.

In regard to this clonotype: With a much larger clone just one base away, this may be a read error. This chain links TRBV10-3 with TRBJ1-5, with unresolved D. The germline CDR1 and CDR2 sequences are ENHRY and SYGVKD. The V end was cut by 3 bases, the J end by 2 bases, with 14 bases between. The CDR3 is made up of 16 amino acids. The CDR3 DNA sequence: TGTGCCATCAGTGACCCGCCGGGGAGAGGCAATCAGCCCCAGCATTTT. This sequence encodes CAISDPPGRGNQPQHF.

Ten or more counts support this clonotype. The chain employs TRBV12-3 or TRBV12-4 and TRBJ2-3, with 9 positions matching TRBD2. Trimming removed 5 bases from V and 4 bases from J; junction bases left unmatched: 4. The CDR3 has 14 residues. CDR3 coding DNA: TGTGCCAGCAGTCTTAGCGGGAGTTCAGATACGCAGTATTTT. Translation: CASSLSGSSDTQYF.

As concerns this clonotype: A read error may be the cause here, since a much bigger clone is one base away. This chain connects TRBV5-1 to TRBJ2-1; no clear D gene. Germline assignment: CDR1 SGHRS and CDR2 YFSETQ. CDR3 length equals 14 residues. Trimming cost V 1 base and J 6 bases, with 11 bases left between them. CDR3 DNA sequence: TGCGCCAGCAGCTTGAATGGACCAGGCAATGAGCAGTTCTTC. Translating it yields CASSLNGPGNEQFF.

The CDR3 sequence: CASRPGRGEQYF. The CDR3 region has the DNA TGTGCCAGCAGACCGGGACGAGGGGAGCAGTACTTC. The rearrangement links TRBV6-5 to TRBJ2-7; D tentatively fits TRBD1 or TRBD2 (5 bases each). Trimming took 6 bases from V and 7 from J, leaving 13 bases between them. There are 12 residues in the CDR3. Germline V lookup: CDR1 MNHEY, CDR2 SVGAGI.

This clonotype showed up many times. The chain carries TRBV7-6 and TRBJ2-5, with 9 bases that match TRBD1. CDR3 length: 16 residues. Germline loops: CDR1 SGHVS, CDR2 FNYEAQ. The junction had 8 bases not matched to a gene; V was cut back by 1 base and J by 5 bases. This CDR3 is CASSLVPGQGGETQYF. The CDR3, as DNA: TGTGCCAGCAGCTTAGTCCCGGGACAGGGAGGGGAGACCCAGTACTTC.

This clonotype was seen repeatedly, ten times or more. The gene calls are TRBV24-1 and TRBJ2-1; 14 positions match TRBD2. The germline V gene encodes CDR1 KGHDR and CDR2 SFDVKD. Trimming cost V 9 bases and J 5 bases; bases outside gene matches: 14. There are 18 residues in the CDR3. Written as DNA, the CDR3 is TGTGCCACCCCGGGACTAGCGGGGGCCCATATGTTGAACAATGAGCAGTTCTTC. This sequence encodes CATPGLAGAHMLNNEQFF.

This clonotype was observed at least ten times. The chain is built from TRBV3-1 and TRBJ2-6, with 7 positions matching TRBD1. This CDR3 comprises 15 residues. V lost 3 bases to trimming and J lost 1 base; unmatched junction nucleotides: 0. Germline V gene sequence: CDR1 LGHDT, CDR2 YNNKEL (reference sequence). The CDR3 coding sequence is TGTGCCAGCAGCCACAGGGGGTCTGGGGCCAACGTCCTGACTTTC. Protein sequence: CASSHRGSGANVLTF.

Many counts were recorded for this clonotype. The chain recombines TRBV5-5 with TRBJ1-3; a weak D match, TRBD1 (6 bases). CDR1 is SGHKS and CDR2 is YYEKEE in the germline V gene (reference sequence). The CDR3 is made up of 15 amino acids. The V gene lost 5 bases and the J gene lost 2 bases, with 14 bases spanning the gap. DNA of the CDR3: TGTGCCAGCAGTTCGGACAGTGGCACTGGAAACACCATATATTTT. Its translation is CASSSDSGTGNTIYF.

The rearrangement uses TRBV3-1 and TRBJ2-1, with unresolved D. Germline assignment: CDR1 LGHDT and CDR2 YNNKEL (reference sequence). V gave up 1 base and J gave up 9 bases, with 13 bases separating them. The CDR3 sequence is 14 residues long. CDR3 in DNA: TGTGCCAGCAGCCAAGTGTTTTCTACGGGTGAGCAGTTCTTC. As protein: CASSQVFSTGEQFF.

This clonotype was seen at least ten times. The chain recombines TRBV20-1 with TRBJ1-4; 8 bases fit TRBD1. The germline CDR1 and CDR2 sequences are DFQATT and SNEGSKA (reference sequence). The J segment lost 4 bases and the V segment lost 8 bases, leaving 3 bases of the junction unmatched. The CDR3 loop spans 12 amino acids. The CDR3 here is CSIQGGNEKLFF. CDR3 nucleotide sequence: TGCAGTATACAGGGGGGTAATGAAAAACTGTTTTTT.

The chain has TRBV7-8 and TRBJ2-1; either TRBD1 or TRBD2 may fit D (5 bases each). Germline V gene lookup returns CDR1 SGHVS and CDR2 FQNEAQ. Trimming removed 1 base from V and 4 bases from J, with 11 bases in between. CDR3 length equals 15 residues. CDR3 region: CASSLGRWGYNEQFF. The CDR3 DNA sequence: TGTGCCAGCAGCTTAGGACGATGGGGGTACAATGAGCAGTTCTTC.